This T cell receptor (beta chain) came from a study of CD8+ T cells in alopecia areata. Study background: After 6 to 18 months of tofacitinib, follow-up continued 6 months off drug. Points from the study as a whole: Resident alphabeta T cells of normal skin are also sequenced in scalp samples. Mouse data revealed clearer TCR sharing than patient data did, a gap possibly tied to HLA. Relative to normal scalp, lesional scalp, especially alopecia totalis/universalis, showed higher clonality.

The CDR3 totals 15 residues. CDR1 and CDR2 from the germline V gene are KGHSH and LQKENI. Deletions cut 3 bases from V and 6 bases from J, with 17 bases between. Reverse transcription of extracted RNA yielded cDNA, which provided the sequencing template. The protocol was immunoSEQ multiplex PCR, while the TCRdb copy is restricted to in-frame clones and leaves out a portion. The sample shows a few hundred thousand clones, less than 80% of them seen only once. Worth noting for this clone: Its antigen is unknown.

This rearrangement joins TRBV18 to TRBJ1-2, with D maybe TRBD1 (5 bases). This specimen consisted of CD4+ T cells sorted from blood, obtained at week 0. This TCR was recovered from a human donor with alopecia areata. Here the CDR3 DNA reads TGTGCCAGCTCACCGCCCCGCAGGGAGTGGAATGGCTACACCTTC. It specifies CASSPPRREWNGYTF.